Sequencing of this T cell receptor beta chain was carried out in a study of T-cell reconstitution after alpha-beta-depleted transplantation in children. Study conclusions and caveats: Once a year had passed after transplant, T-cell counts and diversity came mostly from newly produced T cells. Recipient T cells and thymic progenitors that survived gave rise to the high TCRbeta diversity observed at day 60 in some patients. Several hundred graft clones that had expanded were reportedly the source of alpha-beta T cells about two months after transplant.

Molecular barcoding with unique molecular identifiers was used for the TCRbeta library. TCRdb re-analysed the PCR reads in MiXCR, keeping a single row per CDR3 protein. There are around 250,000 distinct CDR3 sequences in the sample; about a quarter occur only once, and 2.6% lies in the top ten. The ends lost 5 bases at V and 2 bases at J; junction bases unmatched: 6. Germline loops: CDR1 SGHVS, CDR2 FQNEAQ. The CDR3 sequence is 14 residues long. Turning to this clonotype: Antigen specificity is unknown.

This TCR derives from a girl aged 2 to 10 with Fanconi anemia, due to receive a stem cell transplant. The chain employs TRBV7-8 and TRBJ2-7; TRBD2 matches at 7 bases. This material consisted of PBMCs, taken before TCRalphabeta/CD19-depleted stem cell transplant. CDR3 sequence: CASSAIGLAYEQYF. CDR3 coding DNA: TGTGCCAGCAGCGCGATCGGACTAGCCTACGAGCAGTACTTC.